Listed below are T cell receptor beta chains from one sample, sequenced in a study of neurological immune-mediated disorders. TCRdb fed the 5' RACE reads into MiXCR, producing one record per CDR3 protein. The sample lists under 70,000 distinct CDR3 sequences, 5.2% occurring once. Sequencing used PBMCs. These receptors were collected from a woman aged 25 to 39 with multiple sclerosis. Each CDR3 is given with its conserved first and last residue. D genes are given only for firm matches. A clone size is listed for some rows: how often the clone was seen (once, few, many), or a class if it is expanded.

>TRBJ2-3|many|NA|TRBV7-9
TGTGCCAGCAGCTACACAAAAACAACTAGCACAGATACGCAGTATTTT
CASSYTKTTSTDTQYF
>TRBJ2-2|NA|NA|TRBV6-5
TGTGCCAGCAGCTTTGCAGGGCCCGGACTTTCCGGAAGGGAGCTGTTTTTT
CASSFAGPGLSGRELFF
>TRBJ1-4|many|TRBD1|TRBV12-3/TRBV12-4
TGTGCCAGCAGTCCAGGGGGTTCTAATGAAAAACTGTTTTTT
CASSPGGSNEKLFF
>TRBJ1-5|NA|NA|TRBV28
TGTGCCAGCAGTTTAACAGGGTTGGGCAATCAGCCCCAGAATTTT
CASSLTGLGNQPQNF
>TRBJ1-5|many|NA|TRBV10-3
TGTGCCATCAGTGATGGGGGGCTCCAGCATTTT
CAISDGGLQHF
>TRBJ1-5|few|NA|TRBV5-5
TGTGCCAGCAGCTCGAAGGGTCAGCCCCAGCATTTT
CASSSKGQPQHF
>TRBJ2-5|NA|NA|TRBV5-1
TGCGCCAGCAGAATTGGACACAGGCAAGAGACCCAGTACTTC
CASRIGHRQETQYF
>TRBJ2-7|many|NA|TRBV7-7
TGTGCTAGCAGCCCCACCGGGGGAAGGGCCGAGCAGTACTTC
CASSPTGGRAEQYF
>TRBJ1-1|many|NA|TRBV27
TGTGCCAGCCATCTCGATAGGGGAAGAGGAACTGAAGCTTTCTTT
CASHLDRGRGTEAFF
>TRBJ2-7|many|TRBD1|TRBV7-2
TGTGCCAGCAGCCCAGGGGGAAGTCTCTACGAGCAGTACTTC
CASSPGGSLYEQYF
>TRBJ2-5|NA|TRBD2|TRBV20-1
TGCAGTGCCACCCGGGGGGTTGGGGAGACCCAGTACTTC
CSATRGVGETQYF
>TRBJ1-6|many|NA|TRBV28
TGTGCCAGCAGGAGAGATTCACCCCTCAACTTT
CASRRDSPLNF
>TRBJ2-7|many|TRBD2|TRBV7-2
TGTGCCAGCAGCGGTAGCGGGGCCTACGAGCAGTACTTC
CASSGSGAYEQYF
>TRBJ2-4|many|NA|TRBV5-6
TGTGCCAGCAGCTTGGGGTTGTGGTCCAAAAACATTCAGTACTTC
CASSLGLWSKNIQYF
>TRBJ1-2|many|NA|TRBV5-8
TGTGCCAGCAGCTTGCGTTTGGAACCCGGGACTTCGGGCTATGGCTACACCTTC
CASSLRLEPGTSGYGYTF
>TRBJ2-1|many|TRBD2|TRBV20-1
TGCAGTGCAAGCACCGGGACTAGCGGGGTCGATGAGCAGTTCTTC
CSASTGTSGVDEQFF
>TRBJ1-2|many|TRBD1|TRBV4-2
TGTGCCAGCAGCCCACGACAGGGAGGCTACACCTTC
CASSPRQGGYTF
>TRBJ1-5|many|NA|TRBV29-1
TGCAGCGTTGAAGAAAATAGCAATCAGCCCCAGCATTTT
CSVEENSNQPQHF
>TRBJ1-1|NA|NA|TRBV14
TGTGCCAGCAGCCAAGATTGGTCCAGGGGCGCTTTCTTT
CASSQDWSRGAFF
>TRBJ1-4|many|NA|TRBV12-3/TRBV12-4
TGTGCCAGCAGCTGGATGAGAGATTGGGCTGGGAATGAAAAACTGTTTTTT
CASSWMRDWAGNEKLFF
>TRBJ2-3|many|NA|TRBV20-1
TGCAGTGCTAGAGCTCAGGATACGCAGTATTTT
CSARAQDTQYF
>TRBJ1-4|many|NA|TRBV7-9
TGTGCCAGCAGCGTACCGGGACACGAAAAACTGTTTTTT
CASSVPGHEKLFF
>TRBJ1-2|many|TRBD1|TRBV12-3/TRBV12-4
TGTGCCAGCAGCCGTGACAGGGTACATGGCTACACCTTC
CASSRDRVHGYTF
>TRBJ2-1|many|TRBD1|TRBV6-5
TGTGCCAGCAGTCGGTACAGGGGGTACAATGAGCAGTTCTTC
CASSRYRGYNEQFF
>TRBJ1-6|many|NA|TRBV21-1
TGTGCCAGCAGCCCAGGTGGATGTGACGGGGGTTCACCCCTCCACTTT
CASSPGGCDGGSPLHF
>TRBJ1-1|many|TRBD1|TRBV5-1
TGCGCCAGCAGCCCCGGGGACAGGGGGGCCAAGGCTTTCTTT
CASSPGDRGAKAFF
>TRBJ2-1|many|TRBD2|TRBV11-2
TGTGCCAGCAGCCGACTAGCGGGGGAGACGCCCCATGAGCAGTTCTTC
CASSRLAGETPHEQFF
>TRBJ1-5|few|TRBD1|TRBV27
TGTGCCAGCAGCCTCGGACAGGACAATCAGCCCCAGAATTTT
CASSLGQDNQPQNF
>TRBJ2-7|few|NA|TRBV5-6
TGTGCCAGCAGCTTTGGACAGACCTACGAGCAGTACTTC
CASSFGQTYEQYF
>TRBJ2-7|many|NA|TRBV29-1
TGCAGCGTAGGCGGACAGAGTTACGAGCAGTACTTC
CSVGGQSYEQYF
>TRBJ1-5|NA|TRBD1|TRBV7-8
TGTGCCAGCAGTCCATTAAACAGGGGTAGCAATCAGCCCCAGCATTTT
CASSPLNRGSNQPQHF
>TRBJ1-1|many|NA|TRBV6-5
TGTGCCAGCAGCCTGGAAAGGAGCACTGAAGCTTTCTTT
CASSLERSTEAFF
>TRBJ2-1|NA|TRBD2|TRBV4-2
TGTGCCAGCAGCCCTCGGACTAGTTCTAACGCAGTCGCCTCAAGCTCCTACAATGAGCAGTTCTTC
CASSPRTSSNAVASSSYNEQFF
>TRBJ2-3|many|NA|TRBV5-1
TGCGCCAGCAGCTTGTTGTGGGGCACAGATACGCAGTATTTT
CASSLLWGTDTQYF
>TRBJ2-6|many|NA|TRBV12-3/TRBV12-4
TGTGCCAGCAGTTATTCTGGGTCGGGGGCCAACGTCCTGACTTTC
CASSYSGSGANVLTF
>TRBJ1-2|many|NA|TRBV25-1
TGTGCCAGCAGTGACTCGTTTGGGTGGTCCTATGGCTACACCTTC
CASSDSFGWSYGYTF
>TRBJ1-5|many|TRBD1|TRBV28
TGTGCCAGCAGTCTCGGGGACAGGGCAACGGGACCCCAGCATTTT
CASSLGDRATGPQHF
>TRBJ1-1|many|NA|TRBV5-6
TGTGCCAGCAGCTTGAAAAGGTACACTGAAGCTTTCTTT
CASSLKRYTEAFF
>TRBJ1-2|many|TRBD1|TRBV20-1
TGCAGTGCTAGGGGGGGGCAGGGGGATAAGAGCTACACCTTC
CSARGGQGDKSYTF
>TRBJ1-1|few|NA|TRBV29-1
TGCAGCTGGGACCTGGGCACTGAAGCTTTCTTT
CSWDLGTEAFF
>TRBJ2-1|NA|TRBD1|TRBV20-1
TGCAGTGCTAGAGATCGCAGGGGGCTCTACAATGAGCAGTTCTTC
CSARDRRGLYNEQFF
>TRBJ1-6|many|TRBD1|TRBV20-1
TGCAGTGCTAGAAGCGGGCGGGACAGGGGGCGTGGGTCACCCCTCCACTTT
CSARSGRDRGRGSPLHF
>TRBJ2-7|many|NA|TRBV28
TGTGCCAGCAGTTTACGACTCCCTGGGTCCGGCGAGCAGTACTTC
CASSLRLPGSGEQYF
>TRBJ2-3|NA|NA|TRBV20-1
TGCAGTGCTAGTGGGTTTCGGGGGCAAACTAGCACAGATACGCAGTATTTT
CSASGFRGQTSTDTQYF
>TRBJ1-1|few|TRBD1|TRBV5-1
TGCGCCAGCACGGACAGGGGGTTCACTGAAGCTTTCTTT
CASTDRGFTEAFF
>TRBJ1-2|many|NA|TRBV9
TGTGCCAGCAGCCCTACAACAGATAACTATGGCTACACCTTC
CASSPTTDNYGYTF
>TRBJ1-1|many|NA|TRBV18
TGTGCCAGCTCATCAGACAACACTGAAGCTTTCTTT
CASSSDNTEAFF
>TRBJ2-7|many|NA|TRBV20-1
TGCAGTGCTAGCACGCCCCAGGTCAGGGCATACGAGCAGTACTTC
CSASTPQVRAYEQYF
>TRBJ2-3|many|TRBD1|TRBV7-6
TGTGCCAGCAGCCCCGAGGACAGGGGAGTAGATACGCAGTATTTT
CASSPEDRGVDTQYF
>TRBJ2-2|few|TRBD1|TRBV20-1
TGCAGTGCTAGAGACATGAGACAGGGGGAAGGCGGGGAGCTGTTTTTT
CSARDMRQGEGGELFF
>TRBJ2-1|few|TRBD1|TRBV10-3
TGCGGGACAGCTTACCGTCCAAACAATGAGCAGTTCTTC
CGTAYRPNNEQFF
>TRBJ2-3|many|TRBD1|TRBV6-5
TGTGCCAGCAGTTACTCAGGGACAGGGGCTGGTGGTACGCAGTATTTT
CASSYSGTGAGGTQYF
>TRBJ2-5|many|NA|TRBV20-1
TGCAGTGCTAGTGTAGTCGGGGACCAGTACTTC
CSASVVGDQYF